Shown below are 10 T cell receptor beta chains from a single sample sequenced in a study of blood T cell repertoires in COVID-19. Profiled with immunoSEQ multiplex PCR; TCRdb holds only in-frame clones, not every one. The repertoire holds fewer than 110,000 clones, 80% to 95% seen once, with roughly 1.3% in the top ten. The sequencing sample was made of peripheral blood. The origin of the receptors is a woman in her twenties or thirties with acute or convalescent COVID-19.

V and J are TRBV19 and TRBJ1-4; 7 positions agree with TRBD1. V lost 8 bases, J lost 5 bases, and 5 bases stayed unmatched. Germline V lookup: CDR1 LNHDA, CDR2 SQIVND (reference sequence). This CDR3 contains 13 residues. The CDR3 region is CASRTGGNEKLFF. CDR3 in DNA: TGTGCCAGTCGGACAGGAGGAAATGAAAAACTGTTTTTT.

The chain joins TRBV28 to TRBJ2-7; 9 nucleotides align to TRBD2. Germline trimming cut 4 bases from V and 0 bases from J; bases unmatched to any gene: 13. The V gene's germline CDR1 is MDHEN and CDR2 SYDVKM. CDR3 length equals 18 residues. The CDR3 nucleotides read TGTGCCAGCAGTTCCTTATTGTTAGCGGGAGAGAGCTCCTACGAGCAGTACTTC. This translates into CASSSLLLAGESSYEQYF.

The rearrangement joins TRBV4-1 to TRBJ1-2; D gene ambiguous. Looked up from germline, CDR1 is MGHRA and CDR2 is YSYEKL. V shed 0 bases and J shed 7 bases, with 9 bases lying between them. The length of the CDR3 is 13 residues. CDR3 in DNA: TGCGCCAGCAGCCAAGAGGCCCCAGGTGGCTACACCTTC. Protein sequence: CASSQEAPGGYTF.

V and J are TRBV19 and TRBJ1-6; TRBD1 matches 7 bases. CDR3 length: 15 residues. CDR1 is LNHDA, CDR2 SQIVND, per germline (reference sequence). V dropped 8 bases and J dropped 5; count of bases not matched to a gene: 9. CDR3 in DNA: TGTGCCAGTTCGATCCGACAGGGTAATAATTCACCCCTCCACTTT. Its protein product is CASSIRQGNNSPLHF. Full variable domain (rest looked up from reference TRBV19 and TRBJ1-6): DGGITQSPKYLFRKEGQNVTLSCEQNLNHDAMYWYRQDPGQGLRLIYYSQIVNDFQKGDIAEGYSVSREKKESFPLTVTSAQKNPTAFYLCASSIRQGNNSPLHFGNGTRLTVT.

V and J are TRBV16 and TRBJ2-3; TRBD2 matches at 8 bases. Trimming removed 4 bases from V and 6 bases from J; junction bases left unmatched: 6. CDR1 and CDR2 from the germline V gene are KGHSY and FQNENV. This CDR3 has 14 residues. The CDR3 nucleotides are TGTGCCAGCAGCCCCCCGGGGGGGTTTGATACGCAGTATTTT. Translation gives CASSPPGGFDTQYF.

This sequence joins TRBV7-2 and TRBJ1-1, with a possible D match to TRBD1 (5 bases). From germline, CDR1 is SGHTA and CDR2 FQGNSA. Trimming stripped 0 bases from V and 0 bases from J, with 14 bases between. CDR3 length equals 17 residues. The CDR3 protein is CASSLAYGGRVNTEAFF. In DNA form, the CDR3 reads TGTGCCAGCAGCTTAGCGTACGGGGGAAGGGTGAACACTGAAGCTTTCTTT.

The chain combines TRBV28 with TRBJ1-3, with TRBD1 matching 9 bases. V lost 8 bases and J lost 2; bases outside the gene matches: 4. The germline V gene encodes CDR1 MDHEN and CDR2 SYDVKM. The CDR3 is made up of 14 amino acids. The chain's CDR3 is CASRRDRAGNTIYF. CDR3 DNA: TGTGCCAGCCGGAGGGACAGGGCTGGAAACACCATATATTTT.

The J gene is TRBJ2-7, the V gene TRBV7-3, with 10 bases identical to TRBD1. This CDR3 comprises 15 residues. Germline CDR1 is SGHTA and CDR2 is FQGTGA. The J segment lost 6 bases and the V segment lost 2 bases, leaving 7 bases of the junction unmatched. This CDR3 reads CASSLQGTGAGEQYF. CDR3 sequence (DNA): TGTGCCAGCAGCTTACAGGGGACAGGGGCCGGCGAGCAGTACTTC.

V usage is TRBV5-4 and J usage is TRBJ2-7; 7 bases match TRBD2. The CDR3 totals 16 residues. Germline assignment: CDR1 SGHNT and CDR2 YYREEE (reference sequence). V was pared by 4 bases and J by 2 bases, with 12 bases of the junction left unmatched. CDR3 sequence: CASSLLADSTTYEQYF. DNA of the CDR3: TGTGCCAGCAGCCTTCTAGCGGACTCCACCACCTACGAGCAGTACTTC.

The chain employs TRBV6-2 or TRBV6-3 and TRBJ1-5, with TRBD1 as a possible D gene (5 bases). Trimming left V 2 bases short and J 4 bases short, with 12 bases between. The V gene's germline CDR1 is MNHEY and CDR2 SVGEGT. The CDR3 is 15 residues long. CDR3 coding DNA: TGTGCCAGCAGTTACGGCAGGGTAGGAAATCAGCCCCAGCATTTT. Amino acid sequence: CASSYGRVGNQPQHF.